This TCR beta chain was recovered during a study of PD-1 blockade in classical Hodgkin lymphoma. Here immunoSEQ multiplex PCR was the method, and the copy in TCRdb shows in-frame clones only, minus some. This table holds about 21,000 clones, more than 75% found once. Sample time point: cycle 4 day 1 (C4D1), after five to seven weeks of nivolumab. Following autologous stem cell transplantation, relapse occurred in every patient, and exposure to brentuximab vedotin varied. Per the germline V gene, CDR1 is SNHLY and CDR2 is FYNNEI. CDR3 length: 14 residues. Trimming removed 4 bases from V and 2 bases from J; junction bases left unmatched: 3.

This chain uses TRBV2 with TRBJ2-5, with 8 nucleotides matching TRBD2. The sample here was peripheral blood mononuclear cells (PBMCs), taken before the fourth cycle of nivolumab. This receptor was taken from a human donor with classical Hodgkin lymphoma. The CDR3 DNA follows: TGTGCCAGCAGTGGACTAGCGCTACAAGAGACCCAGTACTTC. Translated: CASSGLALQETQYF.